The 13 T cell receptor beta chains listed next were all sequenced from one sample in a study of control samples from healthy donors and cancer patients. The data were produced by immunoSEQ multiplex PCR, yet TCRdb's version contains in-frame clones alone and is incomplete. The repertoire includes 150,000 to 200,000 clones, almost 90% of them detected once, and 1.5% to 2% sits in the top ten. Input material: blood. These receptors were collected from a man younger than 30 in good health.

The chain links TRBV27 to TRBJ2-1; 11 bases fit TRBD2. CDR1 and CDR2 from the germline V gene are MNHEY and SMNVEV (reference sequence). The CDR3 spans 16 residues. J was trimmed by 3 bases and V by 5 bases; bases with no gene match: 6. The CDR3 loop reads CASSDSSGGLYNEQFF. The CDR3 bases are TGTGCCAGCAGTGACTCTAGCGGGGGGCTCTACAATGAGCAGTTCTTC.

The rearrangement links TRBV23-1 to TRBJ2-5; TRBD2 agrees at 7 bases. TRBV23-1 is classed as an ORF, of uncertain function. V was pared by 1 base and J by 4 bases, with 6 bases of the junction left unmatched. This CDR3 contains 15 residues. Here the CDR3 DNA reads TGCGCCAGCAGTCAATTTGAAGCGGGGTTAGAGACCCAGTACTTC. It specifies CASSQFEAGLETQYF.

This clone showed up just once. The chain is built from TRBV19 and TRBJ1-1; TRBD1 might be the D (6 bases). V dropped 3 bases and J dropped 4 bases, with 18 bases sitting between them. The CDR3 is made up of 16 amino acids. The germline gives CDR1 LNHDA, CDR2 SQIVND (reference sequence). CDR3 sequence reads: CASSISHRESVTEAFF. The CDR3 nucleotides are TGTGCCAGTAGTATTTCGCACAGGGAGTCCGTCACTGAAGCTTTCTTT.

This chain connects TRBV7-6 to TRBJ2-5; no definite D call. Germline V gene sequence: CDR1 SGHVS, CDR2 FNYEAQ. The CDR3 has 13 amino acids. The V and J ends lost 2 bases and 5 bases respectively, with 9 bases between them. DNA of the CDR3: TGTGCCAGCAGCTTATCGGAAGGGGAGACCCAGTACTTC. Amino acids: CASSLSEGETQYF.

The rearrangement joins TRBV2 to TRBJ2-6, with no clear D. Between the trimmed V and J ends, which lost 6 bases and 0 bases, there was a span of 6 bases. The germline CDR1 and CDR2 sequences are SNHLY and FYNNEI. This CDR3 spans 14 amino acids. CDR3 residues: CASSLNSGANVLTF. The CDR3 coding sequence is TGTGCCAGCAGCCTGAACTCTGGGGCCAACGTCCTGACTTTC.

This chain joins TRBV21-1 and TRBJ2-7; TRBD2, as called in the table, went unchecked against the DNA. TRBV21-1 is a pseudogene locus. The CDR3 loop spans 16 amino acids. The CDR3 sequence: CATTTSGGAFVYEQYF. CDR3 sequence (DNA): TGTGCCACAACGACTAGCGGGGGGGCCTTTGTTTACGAGCAGTACTTC.

The J gene is TRBJ2-3, the V gene TRBV6-6, with TRBD1 matching over 8 bases. Looked up from germline, CDR1 is MNHNY and CDR2 is SVGAGI (reference sequence). The J segment lost 14 bases and the V segment lost 7 bases, leaving 8 bases of the junction unmatched. This CDR3 is built from 11 residues. The CDR3 loop is CASKVGQGPYF. The CDR3 nucleotides are TGTGCCAGCAAAGTTGGACAGGGACCGTATTTT.

V usage is TRBV4-1 and J usage is TRBJ2-1; 9 positions agree with TRBD1. The CDR3 sequence is 14 residues long. Germline-derived CDR1 and CDR2 are MGHRA and YSYEKL. With 8 bases clipped from V and 9 bases from J, the junction kept 11 bases outside the gene matches. Written as DNA, the CDR3 is TGCGCCAGCGGCGGACAGGGGCGTCGGGGTGAGCAGTTCTTC. It codes for CASGGQGRRGEQFF.

The chain links TRBV19 to TRBJ2-3; tentative D call: TRBD1 (5 bases). In germline, CDR1 is LNHDA, CDR2 SQIVND (reference sequence). CDR3 length equals 15 residues. Deletions cut 8 bases from V and 0 bases from J, with 15 bases between. Here the CDR3 reads CASWGGFSSTDTQYF. CDR3 bases: TGTGCCAGTTGGGGCGGATTTTCTAGCACAGATACGCAGTATTTT.

V and J are TRBV3-1 (or the pseudogene TRBV3-2) and TRBJ2-1; no firm D call. The V and J ends lost 3 bases and 2 bases respectively, with 14 bases between them. Germline V gene sequence: CDR1 LGHDT, CDR2 YNNKEL (reference sequence). This CDR3 is built from 16 residues. DNA for the CDR3: TGTGCCAGCAGCCAGCTCGGGCTCTGCGCCTACAATGAGCAGTTCTTC. Translating it yields CASSQLGLCAYNEQFF.

The V gene is TRBV4-1, the J gene TRBJ2-2, with 12 bases that match TRBD1. The CDR3 totals 21 residues. CDR1 MGHRA and CDR2 YSYEKL come from the germline V gene. V shed 3 bases and J 5 bases; nucleotides not matched to a gene: 19. The CDR3 sequence: CASSHAPYPGTGGVGTGELFF. In nucleotides, the CDR3 is TGCGCCAGCAGCCATGCTCCTTACCCCGGGACAGGGGGCGTGGGGACCGGGGAGCTGTTTTTT.

The rearrangement joins TRBV28 to TRBJ2-5; maybe TRBD1 (5 bases). V was shortened by 3 bases and J by 4 bases, with 12 bases between the two germline ends. The CDR3 is 14 amino acids. In germline, CDR1 is MDHEN, CDR2 SYDVKM. The CDR3 bases are TGTGCCAGCAGTTTGGGGCAGCTACTAGAGACCCAGTACTTC. Translating gives CASSLGQLLETQYF.

The gene calls are TRBV7-8 and TRBJ2-7; 9 bases agree with TRBD1. With 5 bases clipped from V and 5 bases from J, the junction kept 10 bases outside the gene matches. The CDR3 is made up of 15 amino acids. Germline V gene sequence: CDR1 SGHVS, CDR2 FQNEAQ. This chain's CDR3 is CASSEGGTGTHEQYF. CDR3 nucleotide sequence: TGTGCCAGCAGCGAAGGGGGGACAGGGACACACGAGCAGTACTTC.